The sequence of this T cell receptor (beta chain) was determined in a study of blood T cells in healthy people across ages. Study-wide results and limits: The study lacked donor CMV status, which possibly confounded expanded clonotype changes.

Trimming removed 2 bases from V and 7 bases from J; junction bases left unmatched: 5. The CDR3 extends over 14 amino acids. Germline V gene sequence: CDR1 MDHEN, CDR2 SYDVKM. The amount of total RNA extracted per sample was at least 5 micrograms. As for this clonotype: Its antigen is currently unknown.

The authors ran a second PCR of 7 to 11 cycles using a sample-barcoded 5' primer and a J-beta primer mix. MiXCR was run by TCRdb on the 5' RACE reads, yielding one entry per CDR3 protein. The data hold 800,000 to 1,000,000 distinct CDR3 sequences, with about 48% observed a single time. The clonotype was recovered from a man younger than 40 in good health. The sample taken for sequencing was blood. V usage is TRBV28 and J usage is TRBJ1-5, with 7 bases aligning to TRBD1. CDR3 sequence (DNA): TGTGCCAGCAGTTTAAAGGTAGGGGGCCAGCCCCAGCATTTT. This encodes CASSLKVGGQPQHF.